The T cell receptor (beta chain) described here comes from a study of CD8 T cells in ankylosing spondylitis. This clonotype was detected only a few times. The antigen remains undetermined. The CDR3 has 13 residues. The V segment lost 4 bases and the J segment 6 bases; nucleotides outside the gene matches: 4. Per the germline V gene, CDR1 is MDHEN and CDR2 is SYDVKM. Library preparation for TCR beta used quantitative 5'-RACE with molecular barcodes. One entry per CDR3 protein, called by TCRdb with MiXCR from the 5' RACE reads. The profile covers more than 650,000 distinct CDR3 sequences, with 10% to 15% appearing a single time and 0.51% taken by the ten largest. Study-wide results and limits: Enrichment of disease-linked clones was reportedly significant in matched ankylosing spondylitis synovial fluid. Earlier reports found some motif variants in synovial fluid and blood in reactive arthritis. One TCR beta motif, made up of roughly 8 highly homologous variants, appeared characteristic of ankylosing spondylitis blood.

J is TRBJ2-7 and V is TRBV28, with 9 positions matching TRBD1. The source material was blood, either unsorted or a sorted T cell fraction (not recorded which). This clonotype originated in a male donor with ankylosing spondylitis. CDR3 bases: TGTGCCAGCAGTTCCCCGACAGGGGGCGAGCAGTACTTC. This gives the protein CASSSPTGGEQYF.